The rows below give T cell receptor beta chains drawn from one sample of a study of blood T cell repertoires in COVID-19. The assay was immunoSEQ multiplex PCR, and TCRdb's table has in-frame clones only and misses some. The sample has a few hundred thousand clones, 70% to 90% seen once. Sequencing input: peripheral blood. The receptors stem from a man aged 35-49 years with acute or convalescent COVID-19. CDR3s include the opening cysteine and the closing phenylalanine or tryptophan. Each record gives: CDR3 length, J gene, V gene, D gene, clone size, CDR3 DNA, CDR3 protein. A D gene is named only where the DNA matches it firmly. Clone size is not always given. Where it is, it says once, few, many or a class for expanded clones.

15	TRBJ1-2	TRBV5-5	.	.	TGTGCCAGCAGCCCTTGGACAGCCCTTTACTATGGCTACACCTTC	CASSPWTALYYGYTF
15	TRBJ2-1	TRBV27	.	.	TGTGCCAGCAGCGCTCAGGCGGGGTACTACAATGAGCAGTTCTTC	CASSAQAGYYNEQFF
13	TRBJ2-3	TRBV11-2	.	.	TGTGCCAGCAGTTCAGGTCGCACAGATACGCAGTATTTT	CASSSGRTDTQYF
14	TRBJ1-2	TRBV19	.	.	TGTGCCAGTAGTTCCACAGGCCCTGGGTCCGGCTACACCTTC	CASSSTGPGSGYTF
13	TRBJ2-1	TRBV19	.	.	TGTGCCAGTAGTGGGCGAGCCTACAATGAGCAGTTCTTC	CASSGRAYNEQFF
14	TRBJ1-6	TRBV28	TRBD1	.	TGTGCCAGCAGTGCGGGGACAGTTAATTCACCCCTCCACTTT	CASSAGTVNSPLHF
15	TRBJ1-4	TRBV10-1	TRBD1	.	TGCGCCAGCAGTGAGTCGGGACAGGGGGCGGAAAAACTGTTTTTT	CASSESGQGAEKLFF
14	TRBJ2-5	TRBV10-3	TRBD2	.	TGTGCCATCAGCGACCGGGGGGGCGGGGAGACCCAGTACTTC	CAISDRGGGETQYF
14	TRBJ1-5	TRBV5-6	.	.	TGTGCCAGCAGCATCCGGGGATTGTATCAGCCCCAGCATTTT	CASSIRGLYQPQHF
14	TRBJ2-3	TRBV10-3	TRBD2	.	TGTGCCATTACTAGCGGGGGAACCACAGATACGCAGTATTTT	CAITSGGTTDTQYF
13	TRBJ1-1	TRBV2	.	.	TGTGCCAGTACGATCCGGGAGAACACTGAAGCTTTCTTT	CASTIRENTEAFF
11	TRBJ2-7	TRBV6-2/TRBV6-3	.	.	TGTGCCAGCAGTTTCCGTTACGAGCAGTACTTC	CASSFRYEQYF
15	TRBJ1-3	TRBV30	.	.	TGTGCCTGGGGGAGAGATACGGACAGCGGAAACACCATATATTTT	CAWGRDTDSGNTIYF
13	TRBJ1-2	TRBV7-3	.	once	TGTGCCAGCAGCTTAACCCCATCCTATGGCTACACCTTC	CASSLTPSYGYTF
15	TRBJ2-3	TRBV5-6	.	.	TGTGCCAGCAGCTTGGCTGGACATCGCACAGATACGCAGTATTTT	CASSLAGHRTDTQYF
13	TRBJ1-2	TRBV30	.	.	TGTGCCTGGGGGGTTGTGGCGGCGCAGGGCTACACCTTC	CAWGVVAAQGYTF
14	TRBJ1-5	TRBV2	.	.	TGTGCCAGCAGAGCAGGGGAACTAAGTCAGCCCCAGCATTTT	CASRAGELSQPQHF
15	TRBJ2-1	TRBV18	.	.	TGTGCCAGCTCACGGGGGCTGAGCTCCTACAATGAGCAGTTCTTC	CASSRGLSSYNEQFF
13	TRBJ1-1	TRBV7-6	.	once	TGTGCCAGCAGCCCCGACGGGAAAAGAGGAGCTTTCTTT	CASSPDGKRGAFF
15	TRBJ1-5	TRBV27	TRBD1	.	TGTGCCAGCAGCAACCGCGGGACAGGGGATCAGCCCCAGCATTTT	CASSNRGTGDQPQHF
15	TRBJ1-2	TRBV28	TRBD1	few	TGTGCCAGCAGACCCGACAGGGGGCGAAACTATGGCTACACCTTC	CASRPDRGRNYGYTF
13	TRBJ2-7	TRBV19	.	.	TGTGCCAGTACCGGAGGGAAGGTAGAAGAGCAGTACTTC	CASTGGKVEEQYF
16	TRBJ2-1	TRBV14	TRBD1	few	TGTGCCAGCAGCACTCTCCGGGACAGTCTTTACAATGAGCAGTTCTTC	CASSTLRDSLYNEQFF
17	TRBJ1-4	TRBV4-3	.	few	TGCGCCAGCAGCCAAGAGGGGGGGCCGGGGAGTAATGAAAAACTGTTTTTT	CASSQEGGPGSNEKLFF
13	TRBJ1-1	TRBV6-5	TRBD1	once	TGTGCCAGCAGTCGACAGGGCTTGTCTGAAGCTTTCTTT	CASSRQGLSEAFF
16	TRBJ2-3	TRBV5-4	TRBD2	.	TGTGCCAGCAGCCGAGCGGGGGGGCGAGGAGGAGATACGCAGTATTTT	CASSRAGGRGGDTQYF
14	TRBJ1-6	TRBV19	.	.	TGTGCCAGTAGTATCACAAACTATAATTCACCCCTCCACTTT	CASSITNYNSPLHF
13	TRBJ1-1	TRBV5-1	TRBD1	.	TGCGCCAGCAGCTCAGGGGGCGGCACTGAAGCTTTCTTT	CASSSGGGTEAFF
15	TRBJ2-5	TRBV7-6	TRBD2	.	TGTGCCAGCAGCTTAGTGGCTAGCGGGCAAGAGACCCAGTACTTC	CASSLVASGQETQYF
13	TRBJ1-2	TRBV18	.	.	TGTGCCAGCTCACCATCCATGGCCTATGGCTACACCTTC	CASSPSMAYGYTF
15	TRBJ2-7	TRBV7-2	TRBD2	.	TGTGCCAGCAGCTTCGCGGGGGGCGGGGGGCGGGAGCAGTACTTC	CASSFAGGGGREQYF
15	TRBJ1-5	TRBV19	.	.	TGTGCCAGTATCGAGGCGTCCCAGTTAAATCAGCCCCAGCATTTT	CASIEASQLNQPQHF
15	TRBJ1-1	TRBV7-3	TRBD1	once	TGTGCCAGCAGCGCGACAGGGGGCATGAACACTGAAGCTTTCTTT	CASSATGGMNTEAFF
15	TRBJ1-5	TRBV30	.	once	TGTGCCTGGAGTCGGGAACGGACTAGCAATCAGCCCCAGCATTTT	CAWSRERTSNQPQHF
13	TRBJ1-2	TRBV11-2	TRBD1	.	TGTGCCACCCGGGGACAGGGGTTCTATGGCTACACCTTC	CATRGQGFYGYTF
14	TRBJ1-1	TRBV30	TRBD1	once	TGTGCCTGGAGTAGGGACAGGGGAAGGACTGAAGCTTTCTTT	CAWSRDRGRTEAFF
16	TRBJ2-3	TRBV24-1	.	once	TGTGCCACCAGTGATTCAAGGGGTATGGGCACAGATACGCAGTATTTT	CATSDSRGMGTDTQYF
15	TRBJ2-7	TRBV6-6	.	.	TGTGCCAGCAGTAAAGGGGGGACAGTTTCCTACGAGCAGTACTTC	CASSKGGTVSYEQYF
13	TRBJ1-4	TRBV30	.	.	TGTGCCTGGAGTGTTAGATTTAATGAAAAACTGTTTTTT	CAWSVRFNEKLFF
15	TRBJ2-2	TRBV19	TRBD1	.	TGTGCCAGTAACATCGGACAGGGGAACACCGGGGAGCTGTTTTTT	CASNIGQGNTGELFF
17	TRBJ2-1	TRBV5-8	TRBD2	once	TGTGCCAGCAGCCCCGGACTAGCGGGGGCCGTCTACAATGAGCAGTTCTTC	CASSPGLAGAVYNEQFF
14	TRBJ1-1	TRBV3-1/TRBV3-2	.	once	TGTGCCAGCAGCCCCGGGAGGGTACGAACTGAAGCTTTCTTT	CASSPGRVRTEAFF
13	TRBJ1-2	TRBV7-9	.	.	TGTGCCAGCAGCTTAATAGGGGCCTATGGCTACACCTTC	CASSLIGAYGYTF
19	TRBJ2-1	TRBV19	TRBD2	.	TGTGCCAGTGCCCCGAGACTAGCGGGGGGGCCCTCGTCTCTCAATGAGCAGTTCTTC	CASAPRLAGGPSSLNEQFF
16	TRBJ1-1	TRBV5-6	.	.	TGTGCCAGCAGCTTGGTAAAGATGACAGGGAACACTGAAGCTTTCTTT	CASSLVKMTGNTEAFF
15	TRBJ2-1	TRBV2	TRBD2	.	TGTGCCAGCAGTACCTCCCAGCGGGGGGCCAATGAGCAGTTCTTC	CASSTSQRGANEQFF
15	TRBJ1-5	TRBV30	TRBD1	.	TGTGCCTGGAGTGCTTCTGGGACAGGGAATCAGCCCCAGCATTTT	CAWSASGTGNQPQHF
16	TRBJ2-2	TRBV5-1	TRBD1	once	TGCGCCAGCAGCTTGAGGGCACAGGGGGTTGCCGGGGAGCTGTTTTTT	CASSLRAQGVAGELFF
11	TRBJ1-2	TRBV12-3/TRBV12-4	.	.	TGTGCCAGCAGCTTTTTCTATGGCTACACCTTC	CASSFFYGYTF
14	TRBJ2-2	TRBV30	.	.	TGTGCCGGGACCCGACAGGCCAACACCGGGGAGCTGTTTTTT	CAGTRQANTGELFF
15	TRBJ1-1	TRBV7-9	.	.	TGTGCCAGCAGCTTAGGGTACAGCATGAACACTGAAGCTTTCTTT	CASSLGYSMNTEAFF
16	TRBJ2-1	TRBV7-9	TRBD2	.	TGTGCCAGCAGCGGGGCTGGCCTAGCGGTCTACAATGAGCAGTTCTTC	CASSGAGLAVYNEQFF
16	TRBJ2-7	TRBV3-1/TRBV3-2	.	.	TGTGCCAGCAGCCAAGAAAAACAGGGTGTTACCTACGAGCAGTACTTC	CASSQEKQGVTYEQYF
13	TRBJ1-6	TRBV10-3	TRBD1	.	TGTGCCTTCCGGGACAGGGAGAATTCACCCCTCCACTTT	CAFRDRENSPLHF
14	TRBJ2-7	TRBV9	.	.	TGTGCCAGCAGCGTAGGGGACACCGCCTACGAGCAGTACTTC	CASSVGDTAYEQYF
10	TRBJ1-1	TRBV29-1	.	once	TGCAGCGTTGGAGACACTGAAGCTTTCTTT	CSVGDTEAFF